These 26 T cell receptor beta chains share one sample of origin, sequenced in a study of blood T cell repertoires in COVID-19. TCRdb keeps only in-frame clones here, not all; method: immunoSEQ multiplex PCR. This sample has approximately 140,000 clones; approximately 83% occur once, and the top ten carry approximately 8%. Sequences were obtained from peripheral blood. The receptors stem from a woman aged 60 to 75 with COVID-19, enrolled during active disease.

The chain couples TRBV7-8 to TRBJ1-1; D perhaps matches TRBD1 (6 bases). Trimming removed 5 bases from V and 0 bases from J, with 19 bases in between. CDR1 is SGHVS, CDR2 FQNEAQ, per germline. This CDR3 is built from 17 residues. In DNA, the CDR3 is TGTGCCAGCAGCCCGGGGGGCGGGGGGCTGTTGAACACTGAAGCTTTCTTT. It codes for CASSPGGGGLLNTEAFF.

This chain connects TRBV5-1 to TRBJ1-1; D unclear. The V end was cut by 0 bases, the J end by 1 base, with 7 bases between. In germline, CDR1 is SGHRS, CDR2 YFSETQ. The CDR3 extends over 14 amino acids. CDR3 protein: CASSLVARNTEAFF. CDR3 DNA sequence: TGCGCCAGCAGCTTGGTGGCCAGGAACACTGAAGCTTTCTTT.

The chain is built from TRBV29-1 and TRBJ2-5; 8 bases fit TRBD2. V shed 5 bases, J shed 7 bases, and the junction held 9 bases outside the gene matches. This CDR3 contains 13 residues. CDR1 and CDR2 from the germline V gene are SQVTM and ANQGSEA. The CDR3 protein is CSVSSGGSGTQYF. For the CDR3, the DNA is TGCAGCGTTTCAAGCGGGGGATCAGGGACCCAGTACTTC.

V gene TRBV10-1 combines with J gene TRBJ2-7, with D unresolved. In germline, CDR1 is WNHNN, CDR2 SYGVQD (reference sequence). CDR3 size: 12 residues. With 3 bases removed from V and 4 bases from J, the gap between germline ends came to 7 bases. DNA of the CDR3: TGCGCCAGCAGTGACGGAGTGTACGAGCAGTACTTC. This translates into CASSDGVYEQYF.

This chain connects TRBV28 to TRBJ2-5, with 9 positions matching TRBD2. The CDR3 loop spans 13 amino acids. The V gene's germline CDR1 is MDHEN and CDR2 SYDVKM. With V trimmed by 10 bases and J by 5 bases, 8 bases remained unmatched. The CDR3 region has the DNA TGTGCCACCTCGAGCGGGGGGAGGGAGACCCAGTACTTC. Residues: CATSSGGRETQYF.

V gene TRBV13 combines with J gene TRBJ1-2; D unresolved. The CDR3 has 13 residues. Germline V CDR1 and CDR2: PRHDT, FYEKMQ (reference sequence). Trimming pared 3 bases from V and 3 bases from J, leaving 8 bases between. The CDR3 bases are TGTGCCAGCAGCTTCGACACGGACTATGGCTACACCTTC. This gives the protein CASSFDTDYGYTF. Full variable domain (rest looked up from reference TRBV13 and TRBJ1-2): AAGVIQSPRHLIKEKRETATLKCYPIPRHDTVYWYQQGPGQDPQFLISFYEKMQSDKGSIPDRFSAQQFSDYHSELNMSSLELGDSALYFCASSFDTDYGYTFGSGTRLTVV.

The rearrangement uses TRBV20-1 and TRBJ2-7; TRBD1 is a possible D gene (5 bases). With 4 bases removed from V and 4 bases from J, the gap between germline ends came to 8 bases. The length of the CDR3 is 11 residues. Germline values: CDR1 DFQATT, CDR2 SNEGSKA (reference sequence). The DNA of the CDR3 is TGCAGTGCTACTCAGGGTTACGAGCAGTACTTC. Translated, it gives CSATQGYEQYF.

The chain employs TRBV6-1 and TRBJ2-5; no clear D. V was cut by 4 bases and J by 5 bases, with 14 bases left in between. This CDR3 has 14 amino acids. Germline V gene lookup returns CDR1 MNHNS and CDR2 SASEGT. This CDR3 is CASSGNTLGETQYF. CDR3 in DNA: TGTGCCAGCAGTGGGAACACCCTAGGTGAGACCCAGTACTTC.

This clone was seen more than once but under ten times. The chain has TRBV27 and TRBJ1-5; the match to TRBD1 covers 10 bases. With V trimmed by 6 bases and J by 6 bases, 8 bases remained unmatched. Germline V CDR1 and CDR2: MNHEY, SMNVEV (reference sequence). This CDR3 contains 15 residues. CDR3 amino acids: CASRPGQGYGQPQHF. The CDR3 DNA reads TGTGCCAGCAGGCCGGGACAGGGGTATGGTCAGCCCCAGCATTTT.

The genes are TRBV7-3 and TRBJ1-2; 7 bases are a match to TRBD1. V lost 2 bases, J lost 3 bases, and 6 bases stayed unmatched. Germline-derived CDR1 and CDR2 are SGHTA and FQGTGA. The CDR3 totals 15 residues. The CDR3 loop is CASSLSGTDDYGYTF. For the CDR3, the DNA is TGTGCCAGCAGCTTATCCGGGACAGACGACTATGGCTACACCTTC. The complete variable domain, with remaining parts taken from reference TRBV7-3 and TRBJ1-2, reads GAGVSQTPSNKVTEKGKYVELRCDPISGHTALYWYRQSLGQGPEFLIYFQGTGAADDSGLPNDRFFAVRPEGSVSTLKIQRTERGDSAVYLCASSLSGTDDYGYTFGSGTRLTVV.

The chain is built from TRBV27 and TRBJ1-1, with 10 bases identical to TRBD1. The CDR3 consists of 14 residues. CDR1 is MNHEY, CDR2 SMNVEV, per germline (reference sequence). V dropped 4 bases and J dropped 7; count of bases not matched to a gene: 6. The CDR3 region has the DNA TGTGCCAGCAGTTCCGGGACAGGGGTATATGAAGCTTTCTTT. Translated, it gives CASSSGTGVYEAFF.

The V call is TRBV24-1, the J call TRBJ2-1, with D maybe TRBD2 (5 bases). V was clipped by 6 bases and J by 2 bases, with 10 bases between them. Per the germline V gene, CDR1 is KGHDR and CDR2 is SFDVKD. The CDR3 contains 14 residues. The CDR3 nucleotides are TGTGCCACCAGTTCCAGCGGAACCTACAATGAGCAGTTCTTC. This encodes CATSSSGTYNEQFF.

The V gene is TRBV9, the J gene TRBJ2-1; 11 bases fit TRBD2. The CDR3 contains 17 residues. Looked up from germline, CDR1 is SGDLS and CDR2 is YYNGEE. J lost 2 bases, V lost 0 bases, and 4 bases had no gene match. CDR3 sequence: CASSVGLAGGTYNEQFF. DNA of the CDR3: TGTGCCAGCAGCGTAGGGCTAGCGGGGGGTACCTACAATGAGCAGTTCTTC.

The CDR3 loop reads CASSVAETQYF. The CDR3 DNA is TGTGCCAGCAGCGTAGCGGAGACCCAGTACTTC. The chain links TRBV9 to TRBJ2-5; D is uncertain. V was trimmed by 0 bases and J by 5 bases, leaving 2 bases between them. This CDR3 spans 11 amino acids. CDR1 is SGDLS and CDR2 is YYNGEE in the germline V gene.

J is TRBJ1-4 and V is TRBV13; the D gene is possibly TRBD1 (6 bases). V lost 0 bases and J lost 7, with 15 bases in between. The CDR3 is 16 amino acids. Germline lookup yields CDR1 PRHDT and CDR2 FYEKMQ (reference sequence). CDR3 DNA: TGTGCCAGCAGCTTAGGACAGGGCTTCGGGTCTGAAAAACTGTTTTTT. Translation: CASSLGQGFGSEKLFF.

V is TRBV7-8 and J is TRBJ2-7; 15 bases match TRBD2. With V trimmed by 5 bases and J by 2 bases, 4 bases remained unmatched. The CDR3 extends over 16 amino acids. In germline, CDR1 is SGHVS, CDR2 FQNEAQ. The CDR3 DNA follows: TGTGCCAGCAGCCCCCGGACTAGCGGGGGGGCCTACGAGCAGTACTTC. It translates to CASSPRTSGGAYEQYF.

V usage is TRBV29-1 and J usage is TRBJ1-2; D remains ambiguous. V was trimmed by 4 bases and J by 1 base, leaving 4 bases between them. Germline CDR1 is SQVTM and CDR2 is ANQGSEA. The CDR3 has 11 amino acids. The CDR3: CSVGHNYGYTF. In DNA, the CDR3 is TGCAGCGTTGGACATAACTATGGCTACACCTTC.

The genes are TRBV24-1 and TRBJ1-4, with TRBD1 matching 8 bases. Per germline, CDR1 KGHDR and CDR2 SFDVKD. This CDR3 has 17 amino acids. Germline trimming cut 4 bases from V and 8 bases from J; bases unmatched to any gene: 14. As DNA, the CDR3 is TGTGCCACCAGTGACCCTCGGCGGACAGGGTCGCGCGAAAAACTGTTTTTT. Amino acid sequence: CATSDPRRTGSREKLFF.

As to this clone: The sample has other DNA sequences that encode this CDR3 too. The J gene is TRBJ2-3, the V gene TRBV5-1, with D tentatively TRBD1 (5 bases). Germline V gene lookup returns CDR1 SGHRS and CDR2 YFSETQ. The CDR3 covers 15 residues. The ends were cut back, 0 bases at V and 3 bases at J, with 11 bases in the middle. The CDR3 sequence is CASSLGQGGTDTQYF. The DNA for the CDR3 is TGCGCCAGCAGCTTGGGGCAGGGTGGTACAGATACGCAGTATTTT.

This clone was detected only once. The V and J genes are TRBV5-1 and TRBJ2-1; 7 bases are a match to TRBD2. V shed 3 bases, J shed 0 bases, and the junction held 3 bases outside the gene matches. Per germline, CDR1 SGHRS and CDR2 YFSETQ. The CDR3 has 15 residues. The CDR3 loop is CASSSGGVSYNEQFF. The CDR3 DNA reads as TGCGCCAGCAGCTCTGGGGGGGTCTCCTACAATGAGCAGTTCTTC.

For the CDR3, the DNA is TGTGCCAGTATAAGGGACAGGGGACCCAATCAGCCCCAGCATTTT. It yields the protein CASIRDRGPNQPQHF. V is TRBV19 and J is TRBJ1-5; 10 nucleotides agree with TRBD1. V lost 7 bases to trimming and J lost 3 bases; unmatched junction nucleotides: 6. Germline V gene sequence: CDR1 LNHDA, CDR2 SQIVND (reference sequence). CDR3 length equals 15 residues. The entire variable domain, with the rest obtained from reference TRBV19 and TRBJ1-5, is as follows: DGGITQSPKYLFRKEGQNVTLSCEQNLNHDAMYWYRQDPGQGLRLIYYSQIVNDFQKGDIAEGYSVSREKKESFPLTVTSAQKNPTAFYLCASIRDRGPNQPQHFGDGTRLSIL.

V gene TRBV6-2 or TRBV6-3 combines with J gene TRBJ1-1; D gene ambiguous. The CDR3 covers 16 residues. Trimming took off 0 bases at V and 0 bases at J, with 11 bases between the two ends. Germline CDR1 and CDR2: MNHEY and SVGEGT. The CDR3 bases are TGTGCCAGCAGTTACTCGCAAACAAGTCTGAACACTGAAGCTTTCTTT. Translation: CASSYSQTSLNTEAFF.

About this clone: The CDR3 does not close with the conserved phenylalanine or tryptophan, likely indicating a read error. It is unclear where the CDR3 begins or ends on the DNA, so no DNA is shown, and the CDR3 is as TCRdb lists it. The V gene is TRBV7-2, the J gene TRBJ1-2; the D segment call TRBD1 is taken from the table without a DNA check. Germline V gene data show CDR1 as SGHTA and CDR2 as FQGNSA. The CDR3 is made up of 15 amino acids, end residues included. This chain's CDR3 is CASSLEVLTHTGFRS.

The chain recombines TRBV2 with TRBJ2-3; D might be TRBD1 (6 bases). Per germline, CDR1 SNHLY and CDR2 FYNNEI. This CDR3 comprises 17 residues. The germline V and J ends were trimmed by 2 bases and 2 bases, with 17 bases remaining between them. In DNA, the CDR3 is TGTGCCAGCAGTGAAAGTCGATATTGGACAGCCACAGATACGCAGTATTTT. Translation: CASSESRYWTATDTQYF.

This chain links TRBV11-3 with TRBJ1-1; D perhaps matches TRBD1 (5 bases). The CDR3 has 13 residues. Germline V CDR1 and CDR2: SGHNT, YENEEA. The V and J ends lost 1 base and 11 bases respectively, with 14 bases between them. In DNA, the CDR3 is TGTGCCAGCAGCTTAGGGACACCATTTAGGGCTTTCTTT. The encoded protein is CASSLGTPFRAFF.

The genes are TRBV2 and TRBJ2-1; 11 bases match TRBD2. CDR3 length equals 15 residues. From germline, CDR1 is SNHLY and CDR2 FYNNEI. V trimming: 6 bases; J trimming: 4 bases; junction bases outside the gene matches: 5. CDR3 amino acids: CASSLAGGPYNEQFF. CDR3 DNA sequence: TGTGCCAGCAGCTTAGCGGGGGGGCCGTACAATGAGCAGTTCTTC.